This is a list of T cell receptor beta chains from one sample in a study of T-cell reconstitution after alpha-beta-depleted transplantation in children. TCRdb recomputed calls from the PCR reads with MiXCR, one row per CDR3 protein. Among approximately 130,000 distinct CDR3 sequences, 9.7% were seen once, and the ten largest hold around 24%. The sequenced sample was PBMCs, mostly from graft donor cells, obtained 180 days after TCRalphabeta/CD19-depleted stem cell transplant. These receptors were taken from a girl less than two years old who had a stem cell transplant for combined immunodeficiency, so the T cells may come from the graft donor. Both conserved end residues are part of each CDR3. The D gene is left open where the match is weak. The size field is filled for only some rows; it gives once, few, many or a size class.

CDR3 DNA: TGTGCCATCAGTGACCCGACAGTGAACACTGAAGCTTTCTTT; CDR3 protein: CAISDPTVNTEAFF; J gene: TRBJ1-1; D gene: .; V gene: TRBV10-3; clone size: few
CDR3 DNA: TGTGCCAGCAGTTGGGTCCCGGCTGAAGCTTTCTTT; CDR3 protein: CASSWVPAEAFF; J gene: TRBJ1-1; D gene: .; V gene: TRBV12-3/TRBV12-4; clone size: few
CDR3 DNA: TGTGCCAGCAGCCACAGGGTCCAAGAGACCCAGTACTTC; CDR3 protein: CASSHRVQETQYF; J gene: TRBJ2-5; D gene: .; V gene: TRBV5-8; clone size: .
CDR3 DNA: TGCGCCAGCAGCCGGTCGGCCCCCTCTGGGGCCAACGTCCTGACTTTC; CDR3 protein: CASSRSAPSGANVLTF; J gene: TRBJ2-6; D gene: .; V gene: TRBV5-1; clone size: once
CDR3 DNA: TGCGCCAGCAGCCAACCCCGGACAGGGCGGGGTTATGGCTACACCTTC; CDR3 protein: CASSQPRTGRGYGYTF; J gene: TRBJ1-2; D gene: TRBD1; V gene: TRBV4-1; clone size: .
CDR3 DNA: TGTGCCAGCAGCCAAGATTACTGGGGGAGGGGTGAGCAGTTCTTC; CDR3 protein: CASSQDYWGRGEQFF; J gene: TRBJ2-1; D gene: TRBD2; V gene: TRBV3-1; clone size: few
CDR3 DNA: TGTGCCATGGAGGGGGAGGATGACCCTACGGGGAGTACCCACTCTTACGGCTATGGCTACACCTTC; CDR3 protein: CAMEGEDDPTGSTHSYGYGYTF; J gene: TRBJ1-2; D gene: .; V gene: TRBV10-3; clone size: many
CDR3 DNA: TGCAGTGCTACACTATCGGAAGGGAGTAAAGAGACCCAGTACTTC; CDR3 protein: CSATLSEGSKETQYF; J gene: TRBJ2-5; D gene: .; V gene: TRBV20-1; clone size: .
CDR3 DNA: TGCAGTGCTAGAGATCAAGGGTTGAAAAACATTCAGTACTTC; CDR3 protein: CSARDQGLKNIQYF; J gene: TRBJ2-4; D gene: .; V gene: TRBV20-1; clone size: .
CDR3 DNA: TGCGCCAGCAGCCCGACAGGGATCGGCCAAGAGACCCAGTACTTC; CDR3 protein: CASSPTGIGQETQYF; J gene: TRBJ2-5; D gene: TRBD1; V gene: TRBV5-1; clone size: .
CDR3 DNA: TGTGCCAGCAGCTTCGACCCCGGTTCCACTGAAGCTTTCTTT; CDR3 protein: CASSFDPGSTEAFF; J gene: TRBJ1-1; D gene: .; V gene: TRBV13; clone size: few
CDR3 DNA: TGCAGTGCGGATAGGACTAGCGGAGAATACGAGCAGTACTTC; CDR3 protein: CSADRTSGEYEQYF; J gene: TRBJ2-7; D gene: TRBD2; V gene: TRBV20-1; clone size: few
CDR3 DNA: TGTGCCAGCAGCTTAGCGGGGACGGTAGCCAAAAACATTCAGTACTTC; CDR3 protein: CASSLAGTVAKNIQYF; J gene: TRBJ2-4; D gene: .; V gene: TRBV7-2; clone size: .
CDR3 DNA: TGCGCCAGCAGCAGGGAAAACTATGGCTACACCTTC; CDR3 protein: CASSRENYGYTF; J gene: TRBJ1-2; D gene: .; V gene: TRBV5-1; clone size: .
CDR3 DNA: TGTGCCACCAGCAGAGAACAGCTTAGGACCCAGTACTTC; CDR3 protein: CATSREQLRTQYF; J gene: TRBJ2-5; D gene: .; V gene: TRBV15; clone size: .
CDR3 DNA: TGCAGTCTAGAGGCGGGGGAAGGGACGCAGTATTTT; CDR3 protein: CSLEAGEGTQYF; J gene: TRBJ2-3; D gene: TRBD2; V gene: TRBV20-1; clone size: many
CDR3 DNA: TGTGCCAGCAGTATCAGCGGGGGGGCCTTCGGGGAGCTGTTTTTT; CDR3 protein: CASSISGGAFGELFF; J gene: TRBJ2-2; D gene: TRBD2; V gene: TRBV6-2/TRBV6-3; clone size: few
CDR3 DNA: TGTGCCAGCAGCAGGACCGGGACTAGCAGAAATGAGCAGTTCTTC; CDR3 protein: CASSRTGTSRNEQFF; J gene: TRBJ2-1; D gene: TRBD2; V gene: TRBV5-5; clone size: few
CDR3 DNA: TGTGCCATCGAAGCGGGAGGGGGGGGACATGAGCAGTTCTTC; CDR3 protein: CAIEAGGGGHEQFF; J gene: TRBJ2-1; D gene: TRBD2; V gene: TRBV10-3; clone size: .
CDR3 DNA: TGTGCCAGCAGCCCGGCGGGTAGCGGGGTACTAGATACGCAGTATTTT; CDR3 protein: CASSPAGSGVLDTQYF; J gene: TRBJ2-3; D gene: TRBD2; V gene: TRBV7-2; clone size: .
CDR3 DNA: TGCAGTGCTAGCTTTTTGTGGGGCCCCCAGCATTTT; CDR3 protein: CSASFLWGPQHF; J gene: TRBJ1-5; D gene: .; V gene: TRBV20-1; clone size: few
CDR3 DNA: TGTGCCAGCGAATTAGGGTTCGAAGTCCCTTATCAGCCCCAGCATTTT; CDR3 protein: CASELGFEVPYQPQHF; J gene: TRBJ1-5; D gene: .; V gene: TRBV6-5; clone size: many
CDR3 DNA: TGCAGCGTTGACCCCCAGGACGAAAACAATGAGCAGTTCTTC; CDR3 protein: CSVDPQDENNEQFF; J gene: TRBJ2-1; D gene: .; V gene: TRBV29-1; clone size: many
CDR3 DNA: TGTGCCAGCAGAAAGGGATACAATGAGCAGTTCTTC; CDR3 protein: CASRKGYNEQFF; J gene: TRBJ2-1; D gene: .; V gene: TRBV25-1; clone size: .
CDR3 DNA: TGCAGCGTTGAGGCGGGAGGATACGAGCAGTACTTC; CDR3 protein: CSVEAGGYEQYF; J gene: TRBJ2-7; D gene: TRBD2; V gene: TRBV29-1; clone size: .
CDR3 DNA: TGCAGTGCTAGAGATAGGGGTGGAAGCTCCTACAATGAGCAGTTCTTC; CDR3 protein: CSARDRGGSSYNEQFF; J gene: TRBJ2-1; D gene: .; V gene: TRBV20-1; clone size: few
CDR3 DNA: TGTGCCAGCATCAAACTAGCGGGAGTGGGCAATGAGCAGTTCTTC; CDR3 protein: CASIKLAGVGNEQFF; J gene: TRBJ2-1; D gene: TRBD2; V gene: TRBV7-2; clone size: few
CDR3 DNA: TGTGCCAGCACACCTTCCGCCAGACCCACAGATACGCAGTATTTT; CDR3 protein: CASTPSARPTDTQYF; J gene: TRBJ2-3; D gene: .; V gene: TRBV28; clone size: few
CDR3 DNA: TGCAGTGCAAGGACAGCGAGCTCCTATAATTCACCCCTCCACTTT; CDR3 protein: CSARTASSYNSPLHF; J gene: TRBJ1-6; D gene: .; V gene: TRBV20-1; clone size: .
CDR3 DNA: TGCAGCGTTGAACTCACTACTAGGATTATGTACAATGAGCAGTTCTTC; CDR3 protein: CSVELTTRIMYNEQFF; J gene: TRBJ2-1; D gene: .; V gene: TRBV29-1; clone size: few
CDR3 DNA: TGCGCCAGCAGCCAAGGAGGGGGACTCGACACCGGGGAGCTGTTTTTT; CDR3 protein: CASSQGGGLDTGELFF; J gene: TRBJ2-2; D gene: .; V gene: TRBV4-1; clone size: few
CDR3 DNA: TGTGCCAGCAGCTTAGGGGGACAGGGGGATAACTATGGCTACACCTTC; CDR3 protein: CASSLGGQGDNYGYTF; J gene: TRBJ1-2; D gene: TRBD1; V gene: TRBV7-9; clone size: few
CDR3 DNA: TGTGCCAGCCAAGTGGGGACAGGGAGAGCTAACTATGGCTACACCTTC; CDR3 protein: CASQVGTGRANYGYTF; J gene: TRBJ1-2; D gene: TRBD1; V gene: TRBV7-8; clone size: once
CDR3 DNA: TGTGCCAGCAGCCAAGGGTTTGCGGGGGGAGCTAATACCCACAATGAGCAGTTCTTC; CDR3 protein: CASSQGFAGGANTHNEQFF; J gene: TRBJ2-1; D gene: TRBD2; V gene: TRBV4-2; clone size: few
CDR3 DNA: TGTGCCAGCGGCTTAAGCTCCTACAATGAGCAGTTCTTC; CDR3 protein: CASGLSSYNEQFF; J gene: TRBJ2-1; D gene: .; V gene: TRBV2; clone size: many
CDR3 DNA: TGTGCCAGTAGTATAGTTATTTTCAATCAGCCCCAGCATTTT; CDR3 protein: CASSIVIFNQPQHF; J gene: TRBJ1-5; D gene: .; V gene: TRBV19; clone size: few
CDR3 DNA: TGTGCCAGCAGTGAAGATACCGGGACAGGGGCTTACGAGCAGTACTTC; CDR3 protein: CASSEDTGTGAYEQYF; J gene: TRBJ2-7; D gene: TRBD1; V gene: TRBV6-1; clone size: many
CDR3 DNA: TGTGCCAGCAGTCCAGGGACAGGGGAGGTAGGCACCATATATTTT; CDR3 protein: CASSPGTGEVGTIYF; J gene: TRBJ1-3; D gene: TRBD1; V gene: TRBV12-3/TRBV12-4; clone size: few
CDR3 DNA: TGTGCCAGCAGTCGAACTCGGACCCATTCACCCCTCCACTTT; CDR3 protein: CASSRTRTHSPLHF; J gene: TRBJ1-6; D gene: .; V gene: TRBV12-3/TRBV12-4; clone size: few
CDR3 DNA: TGTGCCAGCAGACCGACAGGGGTGGACTATGGCTACACCTTC; CDR3 protein: CASRPTGVDYGYTF; J gene: TRBJ1-2; D gene: TRBD1; V gene: TRBV28; clone size: many
CDR3 DNA: TGCAGTGCTAGTTACTTCCAAGAGACCCAGTACTTC; CDR3 protein: CSASYFQETQYF; J gene: TRBJ2-5; D gene: .; V gene: TRBV20-1; clone size: few
CDR3 DNA: TGTGCCAGCAGCTTAGTACCAGGCGGACCCATTTACGAGCAGTACTTC; CDR3 protein: CASSLVPGGPIYEQYF; J gene: TRBJ2-7; D gene: .; V gene: TRBV7-2; clone size: .
CDR3 DNA: TGTGCCAGCAGCTTAGTTTCAGGGGGTCTCAATGAGCAGTTCTTC; CDR3 protein: CASSLVSGGLNEQFF; J gene: TRBJ2-1; D gene: TRBD1; V gene: TRBV11-3; clone size: many
CDR3 DNA: TGTGCCAGCAGCTTAGATGGTGGGGGTGAAGCTTTCTTT; CDR3 protein: CASSLDGGGEAFF; J gene: TRBJ1-1; D gene: .; V gene: TRBV11-3; clone size: .
CDR3 DNA: TGTGCCAGCAGCCCCCTCGGTGGGGCCCCCTCCTACGAGCAGTACTTC; CDR3 protein: CASSPLGGAPSYEQYF; J gene: TRBJ2-7; D gene: .; V gene: TRBV7-2; clone size: .
CDR3 DNA: TGCAGTGCTAGAAGGCAAAGCGAGCAGTACTTC; CDR3 protein: CSARRQSEQYF; J gene: TRBJ2-7; D gene: .; V gene: TRBV20-1; clone size: .
CDR3 DNA: TGTGCCAGCAGCTTAGCTGGCGGGACAAGAGAAGAGCAGTACTTC; CDR3 protein: CASSLAGGTREEQYF; J gene: TRBJ2-7; D gene: .; V gene: TRBV11-2; clone size: .
CDR3 DNA: TGCGCCAGCAGCCAAGAAAGATACCAGGTTCTTCACATTCAGTACTTC; CDR3 protein: CASSQERYQVLHIQYF; J gene: TRBJ2-4; D gene: .; V gene: TRBV4-3; clone size: .
CDR3 DNA: TGTGCCAGCAGCTTAGTAGGGACAGGAGGATATGGCTACACCTTC; CDR3 protein: CASSLVGTGGYGYTF; J gene: TRBJ1-2; D gene: TRBD1; V gene: TRBV5-6; clone size: few
CDR3 DNA: TGTGCCAGCAGTTACCTAGCGGGAGGTTGGACCGGGGAGCTGTTTTTT; CDR3 protein: CASSYLAGGWTGELFF; J gene: TRBJ2-2; D gene: TRBD2; V gene: TRBV6-5; clone size: few
CDR3 DNA: TGCAGCGTAGCGGGACTAGCTCAAGAGACCCAGTACTTC; CDR3 protein: CSVAGLAQETQYF; J gene: TRBJ2-5; D gene: TRBD2; V gene: TRBV29-1; clone size: many
CDR3 DNA: TGCAGCGTTGAAGAGAGACTCCTTGAGGTGGCCCAGTACTTC; CDR3 protein: CSVEERLLEVAQYF; J gene: TRBJ2-5; D gene: .; V gene: TRBV29-1; clone size: few
CDR3 DNA: TGTGCCAGCAGTTTAGTTTCGACGAACACTGAAGCTTTCTTT; CDR3 protein: CASSLVSTNTEAFF; J gene: TRBJ1-1; D gene: .; V gene: TRBV27; clone size: few
CDR3 DNA: TGCGCCAGCAGCTTAGGGGACACTGAAGCTTTCTTT; CDR3 protein: CASSLGDTEAFF; J gene: TRBJ1-1; D gene: .; V gene: TRBV5-1; clone size: many
CDR3 DNA: TGTGCCAGCAGCCTTCCCGGGGTTTCCTACAATGAGCAGTTCTTC; CDR3 protein: CASSLPGVSYNEQFF; J gene: TRBJ2-1; D gene: .; V gene: TRBV12-3/TRBV12-4; clone size: .